This TCR beta chain was sequenced during a study of shared clonotypes between healthy human individuals. Overall study findings and caveats: An expected dependence of interdonor clonotype sharing on sequencing depth was noted.

CDR1 and CDR2 (germline): SGHRS, YFSETQ. This CDR3 has 13 amino acids. The V end was cut by 0 bases, the J end by 11 bases, with 11 bases between. Notes on this clone: No antigen is known for it.

The table came from immunoSEQ multiplex PCR; TCRdb's copy has only in-frame clones and leaves some out. This sample yields about 560,000 clones, of which around 78% are seen a single time; 12% belongs to the top ten. V usage is TRBV5-1 and J usage is TRBJ1-4; TRBD1 might be the D (5 bases). The origin of this receptor is a woman aged 35 to 49 in good health. Some clones in this sample may be carry-over from other donors' samples. Sequencing was performed on PBMCs. CDR3 in amino acids: CASSLGDLGKLFF. In DNA form, the CDR3 reads TGCGCCAGCAGCTTGGGGGACCTGGGGAAACTGTTTTTT.